Below are 7 T cell receptor beta chains sequenced from a single sample in a study of PD-1 blockade in classical Hodgkin lymphoma. The patients all showed relapse after autologous stem cell transplantation, while their brentuximab vedotin exposure varied. This table comes from immunoSEQ multiplex PCR, and its TCRdb copy is limited to in-frame clones, with some not included. The data hold more than 40,000 clones, with around three quarters observed a single time. The material sequenced was peripheral blood mononuclear cells (PBMCs), taken at baseline. These receptors all come from a human donor with classical Hodgkin lymphoma.

The CDR3 here is CASSRTGRNEQYF. CDR3 nucleotide sequence: TGTGCCAGCAGCCGGACGGGGAGGAACGAGCAGTACTTC. The chain is built from TRBV6-1 and TRBJ2-7; possibly TRBD2 for D (6 bases). V was pared by 6 bases and J by 5 bases, with 14 bases between. Germline V gene sequence: CDR1 MNHNS, CDR2 SASEGT. The CDR3 spans 13 residues.

This clone was seen more than once but under ten times. The chain has TRBV7-6 and TRBJ2-5; possibly TRBD1 for D (6 bases). The V and J ends lost 1 base and 0 bases respectively, with 6 bases between them. The germline V gene has CDR1 SGHVS and CDR2 FNYEAQ. This CDR3 is built from 14 residues. The CDR3 nucleotides read TGTGCCAGCAGCTTAGGACAGGACCAAGAGACCCAGTACTTC. It specifies CASSLGQDQETQYF.

V gene TRBV5-6 combines with J gene TRBJ2-5; D unclear. Trimming shortened V by 1 base and J by 1 base, and 14 bases separated the two germline ends. There are 16 residues in the CDR3. In germline, CDR1 is SGHDT, CDR2 YYEEEE. CDR3 nucleotides: TGTGCCAGCAGCTTGTTTGCGTCCCCCACCCAAGAGACCCAGTACTTC. Protein sequence: CASSLFASPTQETQYF.

The chain uses TRBV7-3 and TRBJ2-3; no clear D. CDR3 size: 15 residues. Per germline, CDR1 SGHTA and CDR2 FQGTGA. V lost 0 bases and J 4 bases, leaving 11 bases between the germline ends. The chain's CDR3 is CASSLTTGSADTQYF. For the CDR3, the DNA is TGTGCCAGCAGCTTAACTACTGGGTCGGCAGATACGCAGTATTTT.

The chain joins TRBV5-4 to TRBJ2-7; D is unresolved. The CDR3 runs 14 residues. Germline loops: CDR1 SGHNT, CDR2 YYREEE (reference sequence). V shed 0 bases and J shed 5 bases, with 12 bases lying between them. This chain's CDR3 is CASSLGSVPNEQYF. Here the CDR3 DNA reads TGTGCCAGCAGCTTGGGGTCTGTCCCTAACGAGCAGTACTTC. The full variable domain, rest sourced from reference TRBV5-4 and TRBJ2-7, is ETGVTQSPTHLIKTRGQQVTLRCSSQSGHNTVSWYQQALGQGPQFIFQYYREEENGRGNFPPRFSGLQFPNYSSELNVNALELDDSALYLCASSLGSVPNEQYFGPGTRLTVT.

This sequence joins TRBV6-5 and TRBJ2-7; D is unclear. Deletions cut 8 bases from V and 2 bases from J, with 13 bases between. This CDR3 is 13 amino acids long. CDR1 is MNHEY, CDR2 SVGAGI, per germline. CDR3 in amino acids: CASGLGFPYEQYF. CDR3 in DNA: TGTGCCAGCGGATTGGGGTTCCCCTACGAGCAGTACTTC.

The V gene is TRBV10-3, the J gene TRBJ2-7; TRBD2 is a possible D gene (5 bases). The CDR3 runs 15 residues. V shed 0 bases and J shed 0 bases, with 9 bases lying between them. The germline CDR1 and CDR2 sequences are ENHRY and SYGVKD. The CDR3 DNA reads TGTGCCATCAGTGAGTCGACTACGTCCTCCTACGAGCAGTACTTC. Its translation is CAISESTTSSYEQYF.